Listed here are 17 T cell receptor beta chains from one sample, sequenced in a study of vaccination and CD4 T cells after COVID-19. These receptors have no known antigen. Stated treatment: roughly ten-day PBMC culture with coronavirus spike peptide pools or control peptides (ViraFEST assay). Once obtained from cultured CD4+ T cells, the DNA was sequenced using the Oncomine TCR Beta short-read assay. TCRdb used MiXCR to reprocess the PCR reads, holding one entry per CDR3 protein. This table has some 4,400 distinct CDR3 sequences, under 35% appearing once. The sequenced material came from CD4+ T cells from blood, cultured in vitro. The receptors here all came from a human donor who had recovered from COVID-19.

This rearrangement joins TRBV7-9 to TRBJ1-6; D unclear. Germline V gene lookup returns CDR1 SEHNR and CDR2 FQNEAQ (reference sequence). V gave up 0 bases and J gave up 8 bases, with 2 bases separating them. The CDR3 covers 12 residues. The CDR3: CASSLAYSPLHF. As DNA, the CDR3 is TGTGCCAGCAGCTTAGCGTATTCACCCCTCCACTTT.

This chain joins TRBV20-1 and TRBJ2-1; TRBD2 is a possible D gene (7 bases). Germline values: CDR1 DFQATT, CDR2 SNEGSKA (reference sequence). V dropped 1 base and J dropped 5 bases, with 15 bases sitting between them. The CDR3 is 15 residues long. CDR3 nucleotide sequence: TGCAGTGCTAGAGGGGAGGGGGGTAAAAACAATGAGCAGTTCTTC. Translation gives CSARGEGGKNNEQFF.

This chain links TRBV25-1 with TRBJ2-1; 9 nucleotides agree with TRBD2. The better agreement between TRBJ2-7 and the DNA end casts doubt on the J call. The CDR3 runs 15 residues. Per the germline V gene, CDR1 is MGHDK and CDR2 is SYGVNS. CDR3 in amino acids: CASSGGLAGGYEQYF. DNA of the CDR3: TGTGCCAGCAGTGGGGGACTAGCAGGAGGGTACGAGCAGTACTTC.

The chain carries TRBV12-3 or TRBV12-4 and TRBJ1-1; D is possibly TRBD1 (6 bases). Trimming left V 7 bases short and J 3 bases short, with 18 bases between. The CDR3 has 15 residues. This CDR3 is CASTFRDRPYTEAFF. The CDR3 DNA reads as TGTGCCAGCACCTTCCGTGACAGGCCCTACACTGAAGCTTTCTTT.

The V call is TRBV19, the J call TRBJ2-3; no firm D call. Germline V gene data show CDR1 as LNHDA and CDR2 as SQIVND (reference sequence). V was shortened by 5 bases and J by 2 bases, with 5 bases between the two germline ends. This CDR3 region has 12 residues. CDR3: CASSVYTDTQYF. For the CDR3, the DNA is TGTGCCAGTAGTGTATACACAGATACGCAGTATTTT.

The chain recombines TRBV27 with TRBJ2-7, with TRBD1 matching over 8 bases. CDR1 MNHEY and CDR2 SMNVEV come from the germline V gene (reference sequence). The CDR3 covers 15 residues. J was trimmed by 0 bases and V by 5 bases; bases with no gene match: 6. The CDR3 loop reads CASSRGRGLSYEQYF. The CDR3 DNA reads TGTGCCAGCAGTAGGGGCAGGGGGCTCTCCTACGAGCAGTACTTC.

The chain joins TRBV18 to TRBJ2-5; D perhaps matches TRBD1 (6 bases). In germline, CDR1 is KGHSH, CDR2 LQKENI. The V gene lost 2 bases and the J gene lost 5 bases, with 15 bases spanning the gap. This CDR3 has 15 amino acids. The DNA for the CDR3 is TGTGCCAGCTCACCAACAGGGTCCCCAGTGGAGACCCAGTACTTC. As protein: CASSPTGSPVETQYF.

This chain connects TRBV6-5 to TRBJ2-7, with TRBD2 as a possible D gene (5 bases). Trimming stripped 0 bases from V and 3 bases from J, with 15 bases between. The CDR3 loop spans 16 amino acids. Germline lookup yields CDR1 MNHEY and CDR2 SVGAGI. This chain's CDR3 is CASSYSIRGFGYEQYF. The CDR3 DNA follows: TGTGCCAGCAGTTACTCGATCCGGGGATTCGGCTACGAGCAGTACTTC.

In DNA form, the CDR3 reads TGTGCCACCAGTGACGGGACACTAGCGGGGTACAATGAGCAGTTCTTC. Residues: CATSDGTLAGYNEQFF. The chain joins TRBV24-1 to TRBJ2-1; 10 nucleotides line up with TRBD2. The CDR3 runs 16 residues. Unmatched junction bases numbered 6, after V lost 4 bases and J lost 4 bases. CDR1 is KGHDR and CDR2 is SFDVKD in the germline V gene.

V gene TRBV7-2 combines with J gene TRBJ2-7, with 10 bases aligning to TRBD2. Trimming at V came to 5 bases and at J to 7 bases, leaving 8 bases not matched to a gene. The germline CDR1 and CDR2 sequences are SGHTA and FQGNSA. This CDR3 has 14 residues. The DNA for the CDR3 is TGTGCCAGCAGCGCGGGACTAGCGTATCAGGAGCAGTACTTC. It specifies CASSAGLAYQEQYF.

This clonotype occurred a few times. The V gene is TRBV21-1, the J gene TRBJ1-6; TRBD1, the table's D call, was not compared with the DNA. TRBV21-1 is recorded as a pseudogene. This CDR3 comprises 14 residues. Written as DNA, the CDR3 is TGTGCCAGCAGCAGCAGGGTGTCCAATTCACCCCTCCACTTT. This codes for CASSSRVSNSPLHF.

This clonotype has just a few counts. This rearrangement joins TRBV20-1 to TRBJ2-2; 10 nucleotides match TRBD2. CDR1 DFQATT and CDR2 SNEGSKA come from the germline V gene (reference sequence). This CDR3 has 12 residues. After removal of 6 bases from V and 7 bases from J, the junction contained 2 bases not matched to a gene. Here the CDR3 reads CSAGLAHGELFF. In nucleotides, the CDR3 is TGCAGTGCGGGACTAGCGCACGGGGAGCTGTTTTTT.

V and J are TRBV21-1 and TRBJ2-1; the D call in the table, TRBD2, was not verified against the DNA. TRBV21-1 is deemed a pseudogene. The CDR3 is made up of 11 amino acids. CDR3 sequence (DNA): TGTGCCAGCAGCACCAGACTAATCCAGTTCTTC. Its translation: CASSTRLIQFF.

The chain is built from TRBV5-4 and TRBJ2-3; 12 bases map to TRBD1. J gave up 5 bases and V 3 bases, and 7 bases lay outside the gene matches. Germline-derived CDR1 and CDR2 are SGHNT and YYREEE (reference sequence). The CDR3 runs 16 residues. CDR3 DNA: TGTGCCAGCAGCTCGGGACAGGGGGCGCGGGTAGATACGCAGTATTTT. This translates into CASSSGQGARVDTQYF.

The chain recombines TRBV20-1 with TRBJ2-1; maybe TRBD2 (6 bases). The V end lost 3 bases, the J end lost 9 bases, and 24 bases lay between the germline ends. The CDR3 spans 16 residues. Germline-derived CDR1 and CDR2 are DFQATT and SNEGSKA (reference sequence). The CDR3 protein is CSARRTYRGTFGEQFF. CDR3 nucleotide sequence: TGCAGTGCTAGGAGAACGTATCGGGGGACGTTCGGTGAGCAGTTCTTC.

There are a few counts of this clonotype. The chain recombines TRBV6-1 with TRBJ1-6, with D uncertain. Germline CDR1 MNHNS, CDR2 SASEGT. CDR3 length equals 14 residues. The V gene lost 5 bases and the J gene lost 7 bases, with 12 bases spanning the gap. The CDR3 coding sequence is TGTGCCAGCAGTCCGGACGTCGGAAATTCACCCCTCCACTTT. Protein sequence: CASSPDVGNSPLHF.

The V gene is TRBV7-2, the J gene TRBJ2-1, with 7 bases that match TRBD1. Germline V gives CDR1 SGHTA, CDR2 FQGNSA. The CDR3 consists of 14 residues. Unmatched junction bases numbered 5, after V lost 4 bases and J lost 5 bases. The CDR3 loop reads CASSSGTVNNEQFF. CDR3 nucleotide sequence: TGTGCCAGCAGCTCAGGGACAGTTAACAATGAGCAGTTCTTC.